A single T cell receptor (beta chain) is shown here with its context. Its antigen is unknown. Generated by immunoSEQ multiplex PCR, the TCRdb table keeps only in-frame clones and is missing some. The profile shows around 150,000 clones, about nine tenths of them singletons. Both about-4-week and about-12-week second-dose recipients were combined. The sample is drawn from a study of T cell responses to AZD1222 COVID-19 vaccine. Notes on the study in general: Repertoire sampling was restricted to post-peak T cell response timepoints.

This CDR3 comprises 14 residues. The ends were cut back, 5 bases at V and 0 bases at J, with 7 bases in the middle. CDR1 is MRHNA, CDR2 SNTAGT, per germline. Source: peripheral blood, taken 28 days after the second AZD1222 dose. The rearrangement uses TRBV6-4 and TRBJ2-2; D is ambiguous. This clonotype was sampled from an adult who received the AZD1222 COVID-19 vaccine. The CDR3 protein is CASSTNTNTGELFF. The DNA for the CDR3 is TGTGCCAGCAGTACGAACACGAACACCGGGGAGCTGTTTTTT.